Given below is one T cell receptor (beta chain) in context. Its antigen remains undetermined. No much larger clone is present one base from it, and per-base qualities are unavailable. The CDR3 regions of human TCRbeta chains were subjected to immunosequencing. For the original study's pipeline: TCRs in the repertoires were matched against a reference library of SARS-CoV-2-specific TCRs that had been generated with the MIRA antigen-specificity platform. Breadth was defined as the fraction of unique TCRs that were SARS-CoV-2-associated, and depth was defined as the fraction of total T cells that were SARS-CoV-2-associated. Using the MIRA data, each spike-specific TCR was mapped to the spike region that the TCR reacts to and placed in a CD4 or CD8 class. Log10-transformed breadth and depth values were compared by one-way ANOVA with Sidak's multiple comparisons tests. The table was pulled from immuneACCESS by TCRdb, which kept in-frame rearrangements only. Such tables lose some clones; where checked, under half of the loss comes from unresolved V genes, and the rest has no known cause. The D gene and trimming were derived from the DNA, and the V and J assignments and clone size from that table. This sample comprises more than 55,000 clones, around 80% of them detected only once. The top ten hold roughly 3.6% of the sample.

The data stem from a study of T cell responses to AZD1222 COVID-19 vaccine (dated by TCRdb to about 2021). In the study overall: TCR sequencing was performed for 233 trial participants, of whom around 210 were given two doses of AZD1222 and approximately 25 were given two doses of MenACWY control vaccine. Trial participants were enrolled by age into subgroups of 18-55, 56-69 and 70-plus years, and around 150, 28 and 57 TCR-sequenced participants, respectively, were included in these subgroups.

Broad study findings and their caveats: The whole spike protein was spanned by vaccine-associated CD4 TCRs, and dominant responses were seen in regions 160-218 and 743-854. Participants were mostly white British, with more females than males. The authors suggested clonal diversity may have been underestimated. The 56-69-year group was small, and its depth increase did not reach significance, likely because of low power. Reportedly, close to half of the unique spike-specific TCRs recognized epitopes lying outside the regions that are mutated in the B.1.351 and B.1.1.7 variants. Because no samples from the day 14 peak response were available, repertoires could be characterized only after the peak T cell response. A significant rise in spike-specific TCR breadth and depth was observed after two AZD1222 doses relative to day 0 and relative to MenACWY recipients. Conclusions about previously exposed vaccinees are limited, since just 6 or 7 AZD1222 recipients were seropositive for SARS-CoV-2 at baseline.

CDR1 LNHDA and CDR2 SQIVND are derived from the germline V gene (reference sequence). Measured from the cysteine to the phenylalanine, the CDR3 is 18 residues long. The read is trimmed to its CDR3 DNA, 54 bases read in frame from base 1. V drops 10 bases and J drops 2 bases, leaving 24 bases in between. The label giving this sample's time point can be read as: about 28 days (+/-7) after the second vaccine dose. AZD1222 recipients whose second dose came at about 4 weeks and those whose second dose came at about 12 weeks were combined into one group, since spike-specific TCR depth and breadth did not differ between the two schedules. Vaccinee samples came from UK trials COV001 and COV002, including a single-blind randomized controlled phase 2/3 trial of AZD1222 (ChAdOx1 nCoV-19) in healthy adults. For TCRbeta chain sequencing, PBMC samples from trial participants were taken at day 0 and at day 28 after the second dose.

Sequencing was performed on peripheral blood, taken 28 days after the second AZD1222 dose. This receptor chain uses TRBV19 and TRBJ2-6; the D gene is perhaps TRBD1 or TRBD2, as each covers 5 bases. The sequence was obtained from an adult who received the AZD1222 COVID-19 vaccine. Read as DNA, the sequence is TGTGCCAATAACGTCGGGCAGGGAGCCCCGCCTGGGGCCAACGTCCTGACTTTC. This gives the protein CANNVGQGAPPGANVLTF.